These T cell receptor beta chains were read from a single sample in a study of T cell responses to AZD1222 COVID-19 vaccine. The assay was immunoSEQ multiplex PCR, and TCRdb's table has in-frame clones only and misses some. The repertoire holds 130,000 or so clones, with about 89% as singletons. The sequenced sample was peripheral blood, obtained on day 0 of AZD1222 vaccination. These receptors originate from an adult in good health. Both conserved end residues are part of each CDR3. The D gene is left open where the match is weak.

v_gene	j_gene	d_gene	CDR3aa	CDR3nt
TRBV3-1/TRBV3-2	TRBJ1-1	TRBD1	CASSPSEGQGLTEAFF	TGTGCCAGCAGCCCCTCAGAGGGACAGGGTCTCACTGAAGCTTTCTTT
TRBV5-1	TRBJ2-2	.	CASSSYRTGIAGELFF	TGCGCCAGCAGCTCCTATCGGACTGGAATTGCCGGGGAGCTGTTTTTT
TRBV11-2	TRBJ2-1	.	CASSTLRGYNEQFF	TGTGCCAGCAGCACACTAAGGGGGTACAATGAGCAGTTCTTC
TRBV11-3	TRBJ2-7	.	CASSSSAKGWHQYF	TGTGCCAGCAGCTCCTCAGCAAAGGGCTGGCATCAGTACTTC
TRBV9	TRBJ1-1	.	CASSRDTANTEAFF	TGTGCCAGCAGCCGGGACACAGCGAACACTGAAGCTTTCTTT
TRBV6-5	TRBJ2-1	TRBD2	CASGASGGYYNEQFF	TGTGCCAGCGGAGCTAGCGGGGGATACTACAATGAGCAGTTCTTC
TRBV7-9	TRBJ2-7	.	CASSLPAPSHEQYF	TGTGCCAGCAGCTTACCTGCCCCTTCCCACGAGCAGTACTTC
TRBV9	TRBJ1-3	TRBD1	CASSRRGQIGNTIYF	TGTGCCAGCAGTCGCAGGGGGCAGATTGGAAACACCATATATTTT
TRBV7-3	TRBJ2-6	.	CASSRQGPHLVSGANVLTF	TGTGCCAGCAGTAGGCAAGGGCCCCACCTCGTCTCTGGGGCCAACGTCCTGACTTTC
TRBV5-1	TRBJ2-4	.	CASSLGDKNIQYF	TGCGCCAGCAGCTTGGGGGACAAAAACATTCAGTACTTC